This T cell receptor beta chain was recorded in a study of blood T cells in healthy people across ages. Findings and caveats of the study: Estimates drawn from one million T cells were deemed to understate diversity.

A remark on this clonotype: Its antigen remains unidentified.

Combining a sample-barcoded 5' primer with a J-beta primer mix, a second PCR ran for about 7 to 12 cycles. One entry per CDR3 protein results from TCRdb running MiXCR on the 5' RACE reads. This repertoire shows around 820,000 distinct CDR3 sequences, roughly 25% found once; its top ten account for approximately 4%. V gave up 1 base and J gave up 1 base; unmatched junction bases: 2. Germline assignment: CDR1 DFQATT and CDR2 SNEGSKA (reference sequence). There are 14 residues in the CDR3. This sample was also put to use in a study of T cells of mothers and their children.

The sample taken for sequencing was blood. This sequence was found in a boy aged 5-17 years in good health. The chain is built from TRBV20-1 and TRBJ2-7, with TRBD1 matching over 9 bases. The CDR3 sequence: CSARGDRGSYEQYF. Here the CDR3 DNA reads TGCAGTGCTAGAGGCGACAGGGGGTCCTACGAGCAGTACTTC.